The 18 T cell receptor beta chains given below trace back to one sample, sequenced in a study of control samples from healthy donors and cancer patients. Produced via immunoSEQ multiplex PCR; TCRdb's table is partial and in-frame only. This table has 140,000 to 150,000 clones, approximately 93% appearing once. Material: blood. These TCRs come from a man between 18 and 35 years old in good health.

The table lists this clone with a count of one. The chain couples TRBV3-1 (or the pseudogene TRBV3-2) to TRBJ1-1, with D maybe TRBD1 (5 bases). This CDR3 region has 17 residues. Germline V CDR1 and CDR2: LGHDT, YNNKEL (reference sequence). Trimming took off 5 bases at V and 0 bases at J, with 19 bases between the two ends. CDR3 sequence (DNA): TGTGCCAGCAGCGTTCATCACTGGGTAGGGGTGAACACTGAAGCTTTCTTT. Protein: CASSVHHWVGVNTEAFF.

This CDR3 is CASSSRSPGQGGEKLFF. The CDR3 coding sequence is TGCGCCAGCAGCTCACGATCTCCGGGACAGGGTGGCGAAAAACTGTTTTTT. This chain connects TRBV5-1 to TRBJ1-4, with 9 bases matching TRBD1. J was trimmed by 8 bases and V by 3 bases; bases with no gene match: 14. This CDR3 region has 17 residues. Germline lookup yields CDR1 SGHRS and CDR2 YFSETQ.

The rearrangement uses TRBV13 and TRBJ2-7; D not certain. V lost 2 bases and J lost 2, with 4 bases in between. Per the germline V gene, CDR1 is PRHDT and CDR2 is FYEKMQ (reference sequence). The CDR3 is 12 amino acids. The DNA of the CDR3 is TGTGCCAGCAGCTTATACGCCTACGAGCAGTACTTC. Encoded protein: CASSLYAYEQYF.

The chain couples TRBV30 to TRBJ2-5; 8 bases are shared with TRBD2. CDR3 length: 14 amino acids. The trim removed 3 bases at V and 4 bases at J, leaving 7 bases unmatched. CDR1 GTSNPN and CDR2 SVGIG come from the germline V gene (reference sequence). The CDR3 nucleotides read TGTGCCTGGAGCGACGGACTAGCCACAGAGACCCAGTACTTC. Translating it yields CAWSDGLATETQYF.

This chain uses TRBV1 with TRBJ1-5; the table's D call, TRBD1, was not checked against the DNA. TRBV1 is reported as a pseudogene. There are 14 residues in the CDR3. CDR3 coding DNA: TGCACCAGCACCCCGGACAGTAGCAATCAGCCCCAGCATTTT. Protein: CTSTPDSSNQPQHF.

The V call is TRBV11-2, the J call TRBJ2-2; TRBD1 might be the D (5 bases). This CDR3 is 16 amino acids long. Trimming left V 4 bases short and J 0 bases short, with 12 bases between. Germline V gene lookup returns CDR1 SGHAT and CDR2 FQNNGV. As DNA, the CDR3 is TGTGCCAGCAGCTGGGGCCAGCGCGCGAACACCGGGGAGCTGTTTTTT. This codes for CASSWGQRANTGELFF. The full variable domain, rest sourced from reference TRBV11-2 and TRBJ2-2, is EAGVAQSPRYKIIEKRQSVAFWCNPISGHATLYWYQQILGQGPKLLIQFQNNGVVDDSQLPKDRFSAERLKGVDSTLKIQPAKLEDSAVYLCASSWGQRANTGELFFGEGSRLTVL.

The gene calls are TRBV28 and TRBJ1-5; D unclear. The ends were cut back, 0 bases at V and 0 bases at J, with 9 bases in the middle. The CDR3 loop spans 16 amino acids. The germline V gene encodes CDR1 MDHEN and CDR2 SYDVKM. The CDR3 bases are TGTGCCAGCAGTTTATGGGGAGATTATAGCAATCAGCCCCAGCATTTT. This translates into CASSLWGDYSNQPQHF. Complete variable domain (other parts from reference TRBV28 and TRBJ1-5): DVKVTQSSRYLVKRTGEKVFLECVQDMDHENMFWYRQDPGLGLRLIYFSYDVKMKEKGDIPEGYSVSREKKERFSLILESASTNQTSMYLCASSLWGDYSNQPQHFGDGTRLSIL.

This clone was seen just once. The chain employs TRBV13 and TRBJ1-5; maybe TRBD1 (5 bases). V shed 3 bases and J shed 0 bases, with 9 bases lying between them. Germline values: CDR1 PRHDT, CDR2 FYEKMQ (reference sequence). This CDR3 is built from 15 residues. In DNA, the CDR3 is TGTGCCAGCAGCTTGGGGCGACTTAGCAATCAGCCCCAGCATTTT. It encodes CASSLGRLSNQPQHF.

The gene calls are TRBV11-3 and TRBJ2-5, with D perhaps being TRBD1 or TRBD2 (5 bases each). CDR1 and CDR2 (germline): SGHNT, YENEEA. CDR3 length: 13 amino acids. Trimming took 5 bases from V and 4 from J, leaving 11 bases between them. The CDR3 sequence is CASSGDRGETQYF. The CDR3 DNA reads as TGTGCCAGCAGCGGGGACCGTGGAGAGACCCAGTACTTC.

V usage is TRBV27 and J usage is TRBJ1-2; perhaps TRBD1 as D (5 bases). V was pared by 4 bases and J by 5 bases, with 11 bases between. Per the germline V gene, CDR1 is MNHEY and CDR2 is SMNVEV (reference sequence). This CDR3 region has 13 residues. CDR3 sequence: CASSSVDSYGYTF. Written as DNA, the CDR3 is TGTGCCAGCAGTTCCGTCGACAGTTATGGCTACACCTTC.

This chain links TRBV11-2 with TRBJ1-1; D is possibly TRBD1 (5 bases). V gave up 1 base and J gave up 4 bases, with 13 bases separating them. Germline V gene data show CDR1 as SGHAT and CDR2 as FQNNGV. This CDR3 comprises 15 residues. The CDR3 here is CASSLAGGIGTEAFF. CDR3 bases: TGTGCCAGCAGCTTAGCGGGGGGGATTGGCACTGAAGCTTTCTTT.

The CDR3 reads CASSQEAGQGGFYGYTF. The CDR3 nucleotides read TGCGCCAGCAGCCAAGAGGCGGGGCAGGGGGGCTTCTATGGCTACACCTTC. The chain carries TRBV4-3 and TRBJ1-2; 7 bases fit TRBD1. The CDR3 runs to 17 residues. CDR1 LGHNA and CDR2 YSLEER come from the germline V gene. The V gene end was trimmed by 0 bases and the J gene end by 4 bases; junction bases not matched to a gene: 11.

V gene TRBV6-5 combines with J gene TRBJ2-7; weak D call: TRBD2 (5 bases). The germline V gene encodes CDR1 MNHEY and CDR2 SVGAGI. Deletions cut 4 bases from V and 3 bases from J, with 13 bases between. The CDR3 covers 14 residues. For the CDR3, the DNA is TGTGCCAGCAGTTTAAATGTAGGGAGCTACGAGCAGTACTTC. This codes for CASSLNVGSYEQYF.

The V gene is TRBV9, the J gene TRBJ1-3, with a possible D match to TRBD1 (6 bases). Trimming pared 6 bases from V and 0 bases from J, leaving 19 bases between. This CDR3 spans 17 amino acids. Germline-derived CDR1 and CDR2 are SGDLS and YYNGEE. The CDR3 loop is CASMPRDTPSSGNTIYF. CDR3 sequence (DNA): TGTGCCAGCATGCCCCGGGACACCCCCTCCTCTGGAAACACCATATATTTT.

The CDR3 region has the DNA TGCAGTGCTCCATGGACGTATGGCTACACCTTC. It yields the protein CSAPWTYGYTF. The chain combines TRBV20-1 with TRBJ1-2; D not resolved. The CDR3 extends over 11 amino acids. Between the trimmed V and J ends, which lost 5 bases and 5 bases, there was a span of 9 bases. Germline-derived CDR1 and CDR2 are DFQATT and SNEGSKA (reference sequence).

Written as DNA, the CDR3 is TGCGCCAGCAGCCAGGAAAGGGACAGAGAAGCTTTCTTT. Translation: CASSQERDREAFF. The chain joins TRBV4-1 to TRBJ1-1, with 7 bases lining up with TRBD1. Germline V gene lookup returns CDR1 MGHRA and CDR2 YSYEKL. J was trimmed by 8 bases and V by 3 bases; bases with no gene match: 6. The CDR3 sequence is 13 residues long.

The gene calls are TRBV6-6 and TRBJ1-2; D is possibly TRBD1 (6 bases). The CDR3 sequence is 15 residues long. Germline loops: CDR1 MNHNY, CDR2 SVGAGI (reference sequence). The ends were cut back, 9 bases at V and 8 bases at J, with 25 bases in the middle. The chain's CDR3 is CASKPPGRGLDGYTF. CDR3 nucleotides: TGTGCCAGTAAACCCCCGGGCAGGGGACTGGACGGCTACACCTTC.

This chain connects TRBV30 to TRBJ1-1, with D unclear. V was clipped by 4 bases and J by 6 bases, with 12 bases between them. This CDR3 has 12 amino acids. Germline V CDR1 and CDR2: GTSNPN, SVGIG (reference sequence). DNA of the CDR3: TGTGCCTGGAACACACGGAAGGCTGAAGCTTTCTTT. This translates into CAWNTRKAEAFF. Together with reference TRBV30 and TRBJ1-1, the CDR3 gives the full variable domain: SQTIHQWPATLVQPVGSPLSLECTVEGTSNPNLYWYRQAAGRGLQLLFYSVGIGQISSEVPQNLSASRPQDRQFILSSKKLLLSDSGFYLCAWNTRKAEAFFGQGTRLTVV.